What follows are 4 T cell receptor beta chains derived from one specimen sequenced in a study of beta chain features in type 1 diabetes (dated by TCRdb to the late 2010s). Library preparation used the immunoSEQ multiplex PCR assay. All of the isolated RNA was reverse transcribed with the High Capacity cDNA Reverse Transcription Kit, so expressed TCRB transcripts were sequenced. Entries here come from immuneACCESS through TCRdb and include only in-frame sequences with V and J called. Some clones fail to appear in such tables; in the studies checked, an unresolved V gene covers under half of the shortfall, and the cause of the remainder is unknown. The sample table lists a few hundred thousand clones, 8% to 13% of them with a count of one. 0.015% to 0.02% of the sample lies in the top ten. Sequencing was performed on naive CD4+ T cells from blood. The cell subset or site label corresponds to: true naive CD4+ T cells. The receptors come from a woman in her twenties or thirties in good health.

The CDR3 loop reads CSVRGRLVSTEAFF. CDR3 in DNA: TGCAGCGTTCGTGGCAGGCTCGTATCTACTGAAGCTTTCTTT. The rearrangement links TRBV29-1 to TRBJ1-1; no reliable D call. Trimming removed 5 bases at V and 5 bases at J, with 18 bases between. From germline, CDR1 is SQVTM and CDR2 ANQGSEA. The length of the CDR3 is 14 residues.

The V gene is TRBV7-3, the J gene TRBJ2-5, with 14 positions matching TRBD2. The V segment lost 2 bases and the J segment 4 bases; nucleotides outside the gene matches: 0. Germline V gene data show CDR1 as SGHTA and CDR2 as FQGTGA. The CDR3 is 15 residues long. CDR3 bases: TGTGCCAGCAGCTTAGGACTAGCGGGGGGAGAGACCCAGTACTTC. This translates into CASSLGLAGGETQYF.

The chain couples TRBV7-8 to TRBJ2-3; the match to TRBD1 covers 8 bases. This CDR3 region has 15 residues. The V gene's germline CDR1 is SGHVS and CDR2 FQNEAQ. The junction had 6 bases not matched to a gene; V was cut back by 3 bases and J by 4 bases. The CDR3 protein is CASSFQGAPADTQYF. CDR3 nucleotide sequence: TGTGCCAGCAGCTTTCAGGGGGCTCCCGCAGATACGCAGTATTTT.

The V and J genes are TRBV2 and TRBJ1-1, with 7 bases lining up with TRBD1. The germline V gene encodes CDR1 SNHLY and CDR2 FYNNEI. V lost 3 bases to trimming and J lost 1 base; unmatched junction nucleotides: 2. The CDR3 totals 14 residues. The CDR3 nucleotides are TGTGCCAGCAGTGACGGGACAGAGAACACTGAAGCTTTCTTT. Encoded protein: CASSDGTENTEAFF.